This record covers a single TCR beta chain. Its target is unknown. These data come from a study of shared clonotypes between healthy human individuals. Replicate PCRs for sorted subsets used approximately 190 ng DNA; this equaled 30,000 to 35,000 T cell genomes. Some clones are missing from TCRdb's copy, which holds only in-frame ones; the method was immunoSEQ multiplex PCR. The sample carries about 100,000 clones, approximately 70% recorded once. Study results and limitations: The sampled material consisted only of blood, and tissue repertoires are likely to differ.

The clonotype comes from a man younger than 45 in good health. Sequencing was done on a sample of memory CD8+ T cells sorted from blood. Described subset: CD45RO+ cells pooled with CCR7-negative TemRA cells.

The chain's CDR3 is CASSLRELIAGELFF. The CDR3 coding sequence is TGTGCCAGCAGCTTACGGGAGCTGATCGCCGGGGAGCTGTTTTTT. The V and J genes are TRBV7-8 and TRBJ2-2; D might be TRBD2 (6 bases). This CDR3 spans 15 amino acids. Germline CDR1 reads SGHVS; CDR2 reads FQNEAQ. The V gene lost 2 bases and the J gene lost 6 bases, with 13 bases spanning the gap.